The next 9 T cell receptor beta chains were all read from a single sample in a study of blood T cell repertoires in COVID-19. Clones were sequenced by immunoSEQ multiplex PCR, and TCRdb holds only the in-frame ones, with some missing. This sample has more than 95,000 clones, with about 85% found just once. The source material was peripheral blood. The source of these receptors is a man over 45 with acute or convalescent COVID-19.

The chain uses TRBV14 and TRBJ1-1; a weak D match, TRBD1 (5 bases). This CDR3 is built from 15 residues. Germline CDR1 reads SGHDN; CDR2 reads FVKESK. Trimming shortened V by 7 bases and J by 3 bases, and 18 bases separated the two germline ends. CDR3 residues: CASTPLGGRYTEAFF. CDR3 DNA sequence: TGTGCCAGCACCCCACTGGGGGGACGCTACACTGAAGCTTTCTTT.

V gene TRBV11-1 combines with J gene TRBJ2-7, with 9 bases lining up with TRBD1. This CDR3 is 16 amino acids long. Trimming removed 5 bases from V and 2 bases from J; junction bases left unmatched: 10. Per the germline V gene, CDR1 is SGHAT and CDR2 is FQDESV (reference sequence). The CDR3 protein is CASSNEGQGKAYEQYF. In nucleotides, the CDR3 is TGTGCCAGCAGCAACGAAGGACAGGGGAAGGCCTACGAGCAGTACTTC.

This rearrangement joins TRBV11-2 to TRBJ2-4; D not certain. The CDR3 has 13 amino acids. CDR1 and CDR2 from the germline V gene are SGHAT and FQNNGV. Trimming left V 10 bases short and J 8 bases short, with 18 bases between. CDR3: CATGQSRLDIQYF. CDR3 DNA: TGTGCCACTGGGCAGTCTCGGCTCGACATTCAGTACTTC.

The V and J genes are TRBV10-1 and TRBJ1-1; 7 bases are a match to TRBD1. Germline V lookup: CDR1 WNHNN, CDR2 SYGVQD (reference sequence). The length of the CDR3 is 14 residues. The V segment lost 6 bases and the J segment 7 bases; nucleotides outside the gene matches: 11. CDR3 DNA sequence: TGCGCCAGCAGCGGAGACAGGGTAGGAGGTGAAGCTTTCTTT. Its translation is CASSGDRVGGEAFF.

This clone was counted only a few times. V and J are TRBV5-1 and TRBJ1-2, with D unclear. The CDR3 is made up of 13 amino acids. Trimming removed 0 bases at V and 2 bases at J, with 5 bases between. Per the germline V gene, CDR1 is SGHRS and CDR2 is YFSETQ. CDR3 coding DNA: TGCGCCAGCAGCTTGGCGGGGAACTATGGCTACACCTTC. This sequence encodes CASSLAGNYGYTF.

The CDR3 DNA sequence: TGTGCCAGCAGCCCCCGGACAGGCTACGAGCAGTACTTC. Protein sequence: CASSPRTGYEQYF. V gene TRBV7-9 combines with J gene TRBJ2-7; 7 nucleotides align to TRBD1. V lost 5 bases to trimming and J lost 3 bases; unmatched junction nucleotides: 4. There are 13 residues in the CDR3. The V gene's germline CDR1 is SEHNR and CDR2 FQNEAQ (reference sequence).

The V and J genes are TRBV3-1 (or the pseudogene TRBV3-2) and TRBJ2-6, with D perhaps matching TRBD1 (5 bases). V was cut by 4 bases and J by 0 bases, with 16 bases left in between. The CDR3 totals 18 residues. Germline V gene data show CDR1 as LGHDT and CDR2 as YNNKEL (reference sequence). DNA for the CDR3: TGTGCCAGCAGCCTCCGAGGACACGGAGACTCTGGGGCCAACGTCCTGACTTTC. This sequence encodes CASSLRGHGDSGANVLTF.

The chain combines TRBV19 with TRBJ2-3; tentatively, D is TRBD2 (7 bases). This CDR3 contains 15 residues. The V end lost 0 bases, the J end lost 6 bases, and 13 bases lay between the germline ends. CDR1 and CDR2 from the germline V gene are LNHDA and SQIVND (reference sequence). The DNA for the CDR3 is TGTGCCAGTAGTATAGACCTCGGGGGGCCGGATACGCAGTATTTT. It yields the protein CASSIDLGGPDTQYF.

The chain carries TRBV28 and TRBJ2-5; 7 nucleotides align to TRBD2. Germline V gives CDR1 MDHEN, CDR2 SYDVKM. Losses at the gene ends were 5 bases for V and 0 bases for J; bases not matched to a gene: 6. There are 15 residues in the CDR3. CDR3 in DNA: TGTGCCAGCAGTGCCACCGGGACTAACCAAGAGACCCAGTACTTC. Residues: CASSATGTNQETQYF. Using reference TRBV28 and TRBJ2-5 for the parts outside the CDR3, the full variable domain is DVKVTQSSRYLVKRTGEKVFLECVQDMDHENMFWYRQDPGLGLRLIYFSYDVKMKEKGDIPEGYSVSREKKERFSLILESASTNQTSMYLCASSATGTNQETQYFGPGTRLLVL.